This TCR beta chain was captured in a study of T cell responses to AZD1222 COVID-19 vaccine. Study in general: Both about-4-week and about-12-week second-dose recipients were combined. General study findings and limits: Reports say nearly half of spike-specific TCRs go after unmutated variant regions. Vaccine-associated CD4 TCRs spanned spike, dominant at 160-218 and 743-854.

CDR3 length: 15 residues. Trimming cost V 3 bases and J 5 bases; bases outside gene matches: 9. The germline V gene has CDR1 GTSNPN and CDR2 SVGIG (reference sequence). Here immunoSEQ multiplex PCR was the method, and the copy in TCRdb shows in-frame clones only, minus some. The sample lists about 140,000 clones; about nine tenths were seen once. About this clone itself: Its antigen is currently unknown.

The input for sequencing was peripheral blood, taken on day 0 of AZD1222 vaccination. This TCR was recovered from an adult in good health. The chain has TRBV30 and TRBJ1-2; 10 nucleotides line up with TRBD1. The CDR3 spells CAWREGDRGLYGYTF. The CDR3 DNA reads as TGTGCCTGGAGGGAGGGGGACAGGGGTCTATATGGCTACACCTTC.